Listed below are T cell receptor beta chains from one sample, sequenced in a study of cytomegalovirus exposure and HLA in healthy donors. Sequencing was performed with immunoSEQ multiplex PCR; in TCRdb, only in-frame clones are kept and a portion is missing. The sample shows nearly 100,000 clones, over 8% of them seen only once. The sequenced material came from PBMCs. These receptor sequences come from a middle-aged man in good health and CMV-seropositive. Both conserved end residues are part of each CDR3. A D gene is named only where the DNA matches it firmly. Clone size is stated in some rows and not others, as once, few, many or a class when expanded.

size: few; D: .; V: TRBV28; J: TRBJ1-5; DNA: TGTGCCAGCACTCCCTCGGGGGGGGGTGGCTGGCAGCCCCAGCATTTT; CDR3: CASTPSGGGGWQPQHF
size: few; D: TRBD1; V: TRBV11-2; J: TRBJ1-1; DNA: TGTGCCAGCAGCTCCGGGACAGTGAACACTGAAGCTTTCTTT; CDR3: CASSSGTVNTEAFF
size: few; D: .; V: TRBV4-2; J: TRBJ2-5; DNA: TGTGCCAGCAGCCAGGGAAAGGGGGTGGAGACCCAGTACTTC; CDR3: CASSQGKGVETQYF
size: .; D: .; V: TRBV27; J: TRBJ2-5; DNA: TGTGCCAGCAGTTTCAGGGAAGGGGAGACCCAGTACTTC; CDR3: CASSFREGETQYF
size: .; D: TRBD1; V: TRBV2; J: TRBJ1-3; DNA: TGTGCCAGCAGTCTGGACAGGGGAAGCAACACCATATATTTT; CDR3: CASSLDRGSNTIYF
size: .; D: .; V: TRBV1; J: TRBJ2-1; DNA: TGCACCAGCAGCCAAGATCGGGCTAGCGGGAGGTCCTACAATGAGCAGTTCTTC; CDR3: CTSSQDRASGRSYNEQFF
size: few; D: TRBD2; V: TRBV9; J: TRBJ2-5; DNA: TGTGCCAGCAGCACGCGGGAGGGGGAGGTTCAAGAGACCCAGTACTTC; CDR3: CASSTREGEVQETQYF
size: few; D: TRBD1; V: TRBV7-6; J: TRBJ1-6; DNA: TGTGCCAGCAGCTTCGGACAGGATAATTCACCCCTCCACTTT; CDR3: CASSFGQDNSPLHF
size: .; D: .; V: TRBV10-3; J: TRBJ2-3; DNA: TGTGCCATCAGTCCAGGGGACAGCACAGATACGCAGTATTTT; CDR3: CAISPGDSTDTQYF
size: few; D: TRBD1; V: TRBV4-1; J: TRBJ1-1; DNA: TGCGCCAGCAGCCTTTGGACAGGGGGCACTGAAGCTTTCTTT; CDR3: CASSLWTGGTEAFF
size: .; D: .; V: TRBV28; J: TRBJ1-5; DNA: TGTGCCAGCACCCCCCGACAGGTGAATCAGCCCCAGCATTTT; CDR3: CASTPRQVNQPQHF
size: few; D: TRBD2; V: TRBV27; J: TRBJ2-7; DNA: TGTGCCAGCAGCCTAGCGGGGGTCTCCTACGAGCAGTACTTC; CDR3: CASSLAGVSYEQYF
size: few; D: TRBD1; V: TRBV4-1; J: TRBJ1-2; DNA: TGCGCCAGCAGCCAACAGGAGGGGGCGGACTATGGCTACACCTTC; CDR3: CASSQQEGADYGYTF
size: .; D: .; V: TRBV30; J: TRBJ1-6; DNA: TGTGCCTGGAGTGTAACAGGCCAGGGGTCACCCCTCCACTTT; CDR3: CAWSVTGQGSPLHF
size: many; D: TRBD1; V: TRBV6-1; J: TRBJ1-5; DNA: TGTGCCAGCAGGGAAGGCGGAGGGGGCTTGGGTCAGCCCCAGCATTTT; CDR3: CASREGGGGLGQPQHF
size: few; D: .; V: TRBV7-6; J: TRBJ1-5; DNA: TGTGCCAGCAGCCGGTCGGGAGGGGGGTTCGATCAGCCCCAGCATTTT; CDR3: CASSRSGGGFDQPQHF
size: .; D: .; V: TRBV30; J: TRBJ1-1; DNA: TGTGCCTGGAGTGTCGGAGGGAACACTGAAGCTTTCTTT; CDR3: CAWSVGGNTEAFF
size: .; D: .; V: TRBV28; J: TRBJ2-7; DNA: TGTGCCAGCAGTAGGCTAGCTGTCGTCTACGAGCAGTACTTC; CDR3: CASSRLAVVYEQYF
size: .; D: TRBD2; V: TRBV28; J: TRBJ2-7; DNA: TGTGCCAGCAGTATGCTAGCGGGGCTGTCCTACGAGCAGTACTTC; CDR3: CASSMLAGLSYEQYF
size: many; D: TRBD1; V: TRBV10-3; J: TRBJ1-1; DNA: TGTGCCACCCGCCTCGGGACAGACGGGAGTGAAGCTTTCTTT; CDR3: CATRLGTDGSEAFF
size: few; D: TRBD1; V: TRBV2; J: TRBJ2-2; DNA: TGTGCCAGCAGCCAGGGGGCCGACACCGGGGAGCTGTTTTTT; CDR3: CASSQGADTGELFF
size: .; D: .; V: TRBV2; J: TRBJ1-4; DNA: TGTGCCAGCAGTGAAGCCCCGACGGAGGCATTGGACTCTAATGAAAAACTGTTTTTT; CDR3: CASSEAPTEALDSNEKLFF
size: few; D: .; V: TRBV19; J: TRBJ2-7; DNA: TGTGCCAGTAGTAATGGGGCTTACTACGAGCAGTACTTC; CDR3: CASSNGAYYEQYF
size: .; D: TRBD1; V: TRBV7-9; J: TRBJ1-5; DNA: TGTGCCAGCAGCTCTGGACAGGGCGGTCAGCCCCAGCATTTT; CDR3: CASSSGQGGQPQHF
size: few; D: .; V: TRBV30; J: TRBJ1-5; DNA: TGTGCCTGGCGGGCGGGGGGCCCTAATCAGCCCCAGCATTTT; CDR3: CAWRAGGPNQPQHF
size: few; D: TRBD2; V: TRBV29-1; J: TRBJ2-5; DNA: TGCAGCGCCCTAGCGGGAGGGCTGGAGACCCAGTACTTC; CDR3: CSALAGGLETQYF
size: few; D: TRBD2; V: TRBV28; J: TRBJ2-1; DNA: TGTGCCAGCAGGCCGGGAACTAGCGGTCCCTACAATGAGCAGTTCTTC; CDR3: CASRPGTSGPYNEQFF
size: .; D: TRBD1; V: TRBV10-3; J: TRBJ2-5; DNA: TGTGCCATCAGTGAGTCGAAGCAGGGGGCAGAGACCCAGTACTTC; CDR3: CAISESKQGAETQYF
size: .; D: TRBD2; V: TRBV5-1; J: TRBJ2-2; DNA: TGCGCCAGCAGCCTTGTGGGGGGGGACACCGGGGAGCTGTTTTTT; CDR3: CASSLVGGDTGELFF
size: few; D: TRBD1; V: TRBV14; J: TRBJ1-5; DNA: TGTGCCAGCAGCCCCAGGGGGAGCCATCAGCCCCAGCATTTT; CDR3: CASSPRGSHQPQHF
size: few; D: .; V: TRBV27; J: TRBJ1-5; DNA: TGTGCCAGCAGTTTATCGAGGGGCAATCAGCCCCAGCATTTT; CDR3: CASSLSRGNQPQHF
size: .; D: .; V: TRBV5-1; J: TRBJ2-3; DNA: TGCGCCAGCAGATTCGGAGGGAGTAAGAGAAGCACAGATACGCAGTATTTT; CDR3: CASRFGGSKRSTDTQYF
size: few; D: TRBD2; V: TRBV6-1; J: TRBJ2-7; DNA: TGTGCCAGCAGTCGGGGAGGGTTCTACGAGCAGTACTTC; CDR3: CASSRGGFYEQYF
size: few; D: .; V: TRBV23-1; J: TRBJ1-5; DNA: TGCGCCAGCAGTCAATCAGAGTATCAGGGAAGCAATCAGCCCCAGCATTTT; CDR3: CASSQSEYQGSNQPQHF
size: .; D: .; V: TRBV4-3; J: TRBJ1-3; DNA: TGCGCCAGCAGCCAAGACACAGGGGGAAACACCATATATTTT; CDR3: CASSQDTGGNTIYF
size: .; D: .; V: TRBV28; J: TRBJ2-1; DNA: TGTGCCAGCAGTGCGAGGGCCGGGGAGCAGTTCTTC; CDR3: CASSARAGEQFF
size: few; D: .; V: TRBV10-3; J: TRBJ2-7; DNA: TGTGCCATCAGTACCGGGACACAAGGCTACGAGCAGTACTTC; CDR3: CAISTGTQGYEQYF
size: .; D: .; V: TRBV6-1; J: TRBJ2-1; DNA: TGTGCCAGCATTCGTGACTCGAGCTCCTACAATGAGCAGTTCTTC; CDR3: CASIRDSSSYNEQFF
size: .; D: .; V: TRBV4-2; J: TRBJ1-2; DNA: TGTGCCAGCAGCCAAGAACAGGGAACGGCCTACACCTTC; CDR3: CASSQEQGTAYTF